Shown below are 2 T cell receptor beta chains from a single sample sequenced in a study of blood T cell repertoires in COVID-19. TCRdb's copy holds only in-frame clones and misses some; the assay was immunoSEQ multiplex PCR. The sample holds approximately 7,000 clones, nearly 90% seen once. Material: peripheral blood. The source is a human donor in a cohort sampled during active COVID-19.

The chain carries TRBV30 and TRBJ2-7; TRBD1 aligns across 8 bases. CDR1 GTSNPN and CDR2 SVGIG come from the germline V gene (reference sequence). V trimming: 2 bases; J trimming: 3 bases; junction bases outside the gene matches: 3. This CDR3 region has 13 residues. The CDR3 bases are TGTGCCTGGAGTAGTGGACAGGGCTACGAGCAGTACTTC. This gives the protein CAWSSGQGYEQYF.

The chain links TRBV30 to TRBJ1-2, with 10 bases lining up with TRBD1. The CDR3 has 16 residues. V lost 4 bases and J lost 4; bases outside the gene matches: 12. Per germline, CDR1 GTSNPN and CDR2 SVGIG (reference sequence). The CDR3 is CAWNLRGTGASYGYTF. CDR3 DNA sequence: TGTGCCTGGAACCTTAGAGGGACAGGGGCATCCTATGGCTACACCTTC.